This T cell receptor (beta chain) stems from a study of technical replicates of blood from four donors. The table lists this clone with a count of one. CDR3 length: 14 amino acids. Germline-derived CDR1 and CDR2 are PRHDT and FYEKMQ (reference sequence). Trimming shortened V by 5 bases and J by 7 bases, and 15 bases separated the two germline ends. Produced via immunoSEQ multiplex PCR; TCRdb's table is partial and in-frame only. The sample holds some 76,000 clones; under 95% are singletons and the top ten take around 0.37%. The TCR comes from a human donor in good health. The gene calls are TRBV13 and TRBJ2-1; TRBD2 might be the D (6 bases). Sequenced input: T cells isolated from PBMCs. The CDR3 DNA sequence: TGTGCCAGCAGCCATAGCGGAGGAGGGAATGAGCAGTTCTTC. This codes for CASSHSGGGNEQFF.